This T cell receptor (beta chain) was obtained from a study of CD8+CD57+ T cells in acquired aplastic anemia. In its sample, this clonotype was seen once. Those patients picked for sequencing had displayed CD8+CD57+ cell expansion on flow cytometry. All participating patients were living with severe acquired aplastic anemia. It was genomic DNA that served as the template for profiling TCR beta VDJ and CDR3. MiXCR, run by TCRdb on the reads, gives a single entry per CDR3 protein. This sample has about 180,000 distinct CDR3 sequences, with around 63% found just once. The CDR3 extends over 14 amino acids. Germline lookup yields CDR1 SGHTA and CDR2 FQGTGA. Trimming took 5 bases from V and 7 from J; bases not matched to a gene: 8.

The chain uses TRBV7-3 and TRBJ1-1; 9 nucleotides match TRBD1. This TCR derives from a human donor with aplastic anemia. Input material: sorted CD4+, CD8+, or CD8+CD57+ T cells (not recorded which) from PBMCs. CDR3 sequence reads: CASSPRDRVGEAFF. The CDR3 DNA sequence: TGTGCCAGCAGCCCGCGGGACAGGGTGGGTGAAGCTTTCTTT.